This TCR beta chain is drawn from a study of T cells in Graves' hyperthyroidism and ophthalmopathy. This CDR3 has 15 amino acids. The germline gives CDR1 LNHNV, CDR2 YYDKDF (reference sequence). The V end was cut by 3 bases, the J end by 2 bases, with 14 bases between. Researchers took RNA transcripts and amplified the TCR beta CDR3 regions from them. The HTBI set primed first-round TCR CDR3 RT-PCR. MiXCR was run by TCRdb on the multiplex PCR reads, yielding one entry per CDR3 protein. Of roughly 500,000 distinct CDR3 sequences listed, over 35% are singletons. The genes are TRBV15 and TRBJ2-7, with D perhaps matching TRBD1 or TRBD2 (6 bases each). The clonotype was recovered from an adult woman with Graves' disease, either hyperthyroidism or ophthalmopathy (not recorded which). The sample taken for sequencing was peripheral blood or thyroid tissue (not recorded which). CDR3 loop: CATSSVADRAYEQYF. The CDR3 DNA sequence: TGTGCCACCAGCAGCGTAGCGGACAGAGCCTACGAGCAGTACTTC.